This TCR beta chain was sequenced for a study of regulatory T cells in long-lasting Graves disease. Overall study: Antithyroid drug use was under 3 months in newly diagnosed Graves' patients.

Arm-PCR of CDR3 regions with iRepertoire HTBI primers generated TCR beta libraries. TCRdb re-derived calls from the multiplex PCR reads in MiXCR, one entry per CDR3 protein. The data contain hundreds of thousands of distinct CDR3 sequences, 16% of them seen just once; the ten biggest clones take up just under 30%. Time point described: newly diagnosed GD, antithyroid drugs for less than 3 months. Scientists built the TCR library using RNA that was extracted from PBMCs. Peripheral blood, at about 8.9 milliliters, went into EDTA tubes. Deletions cut 4 bases from V and 2 bases from J, with 8 bases between. The CDR3 contains 13 residues. CDR1 is KGHSH, CDR2 LQKENI, per germline. This sample also appeared in a second study, on T cells in Graves' hyperthyroidism and ophthalmopathy. Per that paper: Most clonotypes expanded in the thyroid (above 0.001) were also present in blood. Researchers report that a 13 V-J model separated ophthalmopathy from stable hyperthyroidism.

The TCR sequence derives from a man aged 40-50 years with Graves disease. The V and J genes are TRBV18 and TRBJ2-5; D call uncertain. The input for sequencing was peripheral blood mononuclear cells (PBMCs), taken at new diagnosis, from a patient treated with antithyroid drugs. The CDR3 here is CASSQQVQETQYF. CDR3 DNA sequence: TGTGCCAGCTCACAACAAGTACAAGAGACCCAGTACTTC.